Shown below are 31 T cell receptor beta chains from a single sample sequenced in a study of blood T cell repertoires in COVID-19. Method: immunoSEQ multiplex PCR; TCRdb's copy keeps in-frame clones and lacks some. The profile shows roughly 160,000 clones, more than 85% of them singletons. The sequencing sample was made of peripheral blood. Receptors were obtained from an elderly woman with COVID-19, enrolled during active disease.

The chain links TRBV4-2 to TRBJ1-4; D may be TRBD1 (5 bases). The CDR3 runs 15 residues. V lost 1 base, J lost 4 bases, and 10 bases lay in between. Germline V lookup: CDR1 LGHNA, CDR2 YNFKEQ. CDR3 sequence (DNA): TGTGCCAGCAGCCAAGGGGACTTAGATAATGAAAAACTGTTTTTT. Translating it yields CASSQGDLDNEKLFF.

The chain is built from TRBV15 and TRBJ1-1; 8 positions match TRBD1. After removal of 5 bases from V and 5 bases from J, the junction contained 10 bases not matched to a gene. CDR1 and CDR2 (germline): LNHNV, YYDKDF (reference sequence). This CDR3 is 15 amino acids long. CDR3 nucleotides: TGTGCCACCAGCGGGGGGATCGACAGGGGAACTGAAGCTTTCTTT. This sequence encodes CATSGGIDRGTEAFF. The full variable domain, rest sourced from reference TRBV15 and TRBJ1-1, is DAMVIQNPRYQVTQFGKPVTLSCSQTLNHNVMYWYQQKSSQAPKLLFHYYDKDFNNEADTPDNFQSRRPNTSFCFLDIRSPGLGDTAMYLCATSGGIDRGTEAFFGQGTRLTVV.

The J gene is TRBJ2-5, the V gene TRBV24-1; TRBD1 matches at 9 bases. V lost 3 bases to trimming and J lost 5 bases; unmatched junction nucleotides: 9. There are 16 residues in the CDR3. Germline V gene lookup returns CDR1 KGHDR and CDR2 SFDVKD. CDR3 in DNA: TGTGCCACCAGTGATGGATGGGACAGGGCTTGGGAGACCCAGTACTTC. It is translated as CATSDGWDRAWETQYF.

The genes are TRBV19 and TRBJ2-3; D is ambiguous. The CDR3 covers 12 residues. The V and J ends lost 6 bases and 4 bases respectively, with 8 bases between them. Germline-derived CDR1 and CDR2 are LNHDA and SQIVND (reference sequence). This CDR3 is CASRTHSDTQYF. CDR3 DNA sequence: TGTGCCAGTAGAACCCACTCAGATACGCAGTATTTT.

The chain's CDR3 is CASSASASPNLWEQYF. The CDR3 bases are TGTGCCAGCAGCGCATCAGCTAGCCCCAACTTGTGGGAGCAGTACTTC. The J gene is TRBJ2-7, the V gene TRBV9; tentatively, D is TRBD2 (5 bases). The CDR3 consists of 16 residues. V shed 3 bases and J shed 7 bases, with 23 bases lying between them. Germline assignment: CDR1 SGDLS and CDR2 YYNGEE.

The sample holds a few counts of this clone. This sequence joins TRBV10-3 and TRBJ2-1; TRBD1 matches 9 bases. The CDR3 has 15 residues. The V segment lost 3 bases and the J segment 9 bases; nucleotides outside the gene matches: 9. In germline, CDR1 is ENHRY, CDR2 SYGVKD. The DNA of the CDR3 is TGTGCCATCAGTGATCCACCGGGACAGGGTACTGAGCAGTTCTTC. Residues: CAISDPPGQGTEQFF.

V is TRBV5-1 and J is TRBJ2-1; 14 bases align to TRBD2. V shed 4 bases, J shed 0 bases, and the junction held 3 bases outside the gene matches. CDR1 SGHRS and CDR2 YFSETQ come from the germline V gene. The CDR3 spans 17 residues. This CDR3 is CASSTGTSGSSYNEQFF. CDR3 bases: TGCGCCAGCAGCACCGGGACTAGCGGGAGCTCCTACAATGAGCAGTTCTTC.

The chain recombines TRBV19 with TRBJ2-7, with 11 bases identical to TRBD2. V trimming: 4 bases; J trimming: 1 base; junction bases outside the gene matches: 12. The CDR3 extends over 18 amino acids. Germline loops: CDR1 LNHDA, CDR2 SQIVND (reference sequence). The DNA for the CDR3 is TGTGCCAGTAGTACTCGGGGACTAGCGGCCATTGGATCCTACGAGCAGTACTTC. This gives the protein CASSTRGLAAIGSYEQYF.

The chain has TRBV7-3 and TRBJ2-1, with TRBD2 matching over 7 bases. CDR3 length: 16 amino acids. Germline assignment: CDR1 SGHTA and CDR2 FQGTGA. J was trimmed by 2 bases and V by 0 bases; bases with no gene match: 4. This CDR3 reads CASSLTGGSPYNEQFF. The CDR3 coding sequence is TGTGCCAGCAGCTTAACGGGGGGGTCGCCCTACAATGAGCAGTTCTTC.

V gene TRBV7-2 combines with J gene TRBJ2-5, with 12 bases matching TRBD2. V was pared by 2 bases and J by 4 bases, with 8 bases of the junction left unmatched. CDR1 is SGHTA, CDR2 FQGNSA, per germline. The CDR3 covers 17 residues. The chain's CDR3 is CASSLRGASGRGETQYF. DNA of the CDR3: TGTGCCAGCAGCTTAAGGGGAGCTAGCGGGAGGGGAGAGACCCAGTACTTC.

This rearrangement joins TRBV5-8 to TRBJ1-5; 7 bases are a match to TRBD1. From germline, CDR1 is SGHTS and CDR2 YDEGEE. This CDR3 has 19 residues. V lost 2 bases and J lost 0; bases outside the gene matches: 14. The CDR3 protein is CASSFTTGSRGYSNQPQHF. The CDR3 region has the DNA TGTGCCAGCAGCTTTACGACAGGGAGCCGAGGGTATAGCAATCAGCCCCAGCATTTT.

This rearrangement joins TRBV28 to TRBJ1-2; perhaps TRBD1 as D (5 bases). The CDR3 covers 14 residues. V was cut by 8 bases and J by 8 bases, with 21 bases left in between. Germline CDR1 MDHEN, CDR2 SYDVKM. This CDR3 is CASGGTPPTRGYTF. The DNA for the CDR3 is TGTGCCAGCGGCGGGACTCCACCGACGAGGGGCTACACCTTC.

The gene calls are TRBV12-3 or TRBV12-4 and TRBJ1-5; D is possibly TRBD1 (5 bases). The CDR3 is made up of 13 amino acids. V lost 5 bases and J lost 6, with 11 bases in between. In DNA form, the CDR3 reads TGTGCCAGCAGTCCTCATACAGGTCAGCCCCAGCATTTT. It yields the protein CASSPHTGQPQHF.

Turning to this clone: Other DNA sequences in this sample translate to the same CDR3. The chain joins TRBV5-5 to TRBJ2-2; 8 bases agree with TRBD2. Trimming took 4 bases from V and 5 from J; bases not matched to a gene: 4. Germline lookup yields CDR1 SGHKS and CDR2 YYEKEE (reference sequence). The CDR3 is 14 residues long. This CDR3 reads CASSLVAGTGELFF. In DNA form, the CDR3 reads TGTGCCAGCAGCCTCGTAGCGGGGACCGGGGAGCTGTTTTTT.

The rearrangement links TRBV6-5 to TRBJ1-1; tentatively, D is TRBD1 (6 bases). With 7 bases removed from V and 7 bases from J, the gap between germline ends came to 22 bases. CDR1 MNHEY and CDR2 SVGAGI come from the germline V gene. This CDR3 is built from 15 residues. The CDR3, as DNA: TGTGCCAGCATCCTCCGGGCAATGGGGGCCGGTGAAGCTTTCTTT. Encoded protein: CASILRAMGAGEAFF.

CDR3 loop: CASSPLGATDTQYF. In nucleotides, the CDR3 is TGTGCCAGCTCACCGTTGGGGGCCACAGATACGCAGTATTTT. The chain links TRBV18 to TRBJ2-3, with TRBD1 as a possible D gene (6 bases). Germline values: CDR1 KGHSH, CDR2 LQKENI. Trimming removed 3 bases from V and 2 bases from J, with 9 bases in between. The CDR3 totals 14 residues.

This rearrangement joins TRBV7-6 to TRBJ1-1; 8 bases agree with TRBD1. The CDR3 length is 17 residues. V lost 4 bases to trimming and J lost 0 bases; unmatched junction nucleotides: 10. Per germline, CDR1 SGHVS and CDR2 FNYEAQ. CDR3 nucleotides: TGTGCCAGCAGCTCCTTATATCGGACAGGGATGAACACTGAAGCTTTCTTT. Translated: CASSSLYRTGMNTEAFF.

The CDR3 reads CASSPYTGGNSPLHF. The DNA of the CDR3 is TGTGCCAGCAGCCCTTATACAGGGGGCAACTCACCCCTCCACTTT. The genes are TRBV9 and TRBJ1-6; 9 nucleotides agree with TRBD1. Trimming at V came to 4 bases and at J to 10 bases, leaving 9 bases not matched to a gene. Germline CDR1 is SGDLS and CDR2 is YYNGEE. This CDR3 contains 15 residues.

The chain couples TRBV2 to TRBJ1-5, with 11 bases matching TRBD1. The junction had 5 bases not matched to a gene; V was cut back by 5 bases and J by 5 bases. Germline V CDR1 and CDR2: SNHLY, FYNNEI. There are 15 residues in the CDR3. The CDR3 DNA reads as TGTGCCAGCAGTCTCCGGACAGGGGGCTATCAGCCCCAGCATTTT. Amino acids: CASSLRTGGYQPQHF.

The CDR3 nucleotides are TGTGCCAGCAGCCTTTGGGGAGAGGAGACCCAGTACTTC. This gives the protein CASSLWGEETQYF. The chain carries TRBV3-1 (or the pseudogene TRBV3-2) and TRBJ2-5; tentatively, D is TRBD2 (5 bases). This CDR3 has 13 amino acids. V was cut by 4 bases and J by 5 bases, with 11 bases left in between. The V gene's germline CDR1 is LGHDT and CDR2 YNNKEL (reference sequence).

The V gene is TRBV5-1, the J gene TRBJ2-5; possibly TRBD1 for D (5 bases). From germline, CDR1 is SGHRS and CDR2 YFSETQ. Trimming removed 4 bases at V and 9 bases at J, with 10 bases between. The CDR3 is made up of 11 amino acids. CDR3 region: CASSAQGSQYF. CDR3 bases: TGCGCCAGCAGCGCCCAGGGCTCCCAGTACTTC. Using reference TRBV5-1 and TRBJ2-5 for the parts outside the CDR3, the full variable domain is KAGVTQTPRYLIKTRGQQVTLSCSPISGHRSVSWYQQTPGQGLQFLFEYFSETQRNKGNFPGRFSGRQFSNSRSEMNVSTLELGDSALYLCASSAQGSQYFGPGTRLLVL.

The chain is built from TRBV24-1 and TRBJ2-2; tentative D call: TRBD1 (5 bases). Per germline, CDR1 KGHDR and CDR2 SFDVKD. This CDR3 is built from 14 residues. V was cut by 1 base and J by 3 bases, with 5 bases left in between. CDR3 DNA sequence: TGTGCCACCAGTGATTTCAGGGACACCGGGGAGCTGTTTTTT. As protein: CATSDFRDTGELFF.

The chain couples TRBV18 to TRBJ2-3; D is perhaps TRBD1 (6 bases). This CDR3 has 17 amino acids. CDR1 and CDR2 (germline): KGHSH, LQKENI. Trimming removed 6 bases from V and 0 bases from J, with 19 bases in between. CDR3 coding DNA: TGTGCCAGCTCCTTCCTCGGGCAGGGGCCTAGCACAGATACGCAGTATTTT. The encoded protein is CASSFLGQGPSTDTQYF.

This chain connects TRBV5-4 to TRBJ1-1; tentative D call: TRBD1 (6 bases). Germline CDR1 reads SGHNT; CDR2 reads YYREEE (reference sequence). V gave up 4 bases and J gave up 5 bases, with 15 bases separating them. The CDR3 extends over 14 amino acids. The CDR3 nucleotides are TGTGCCAGCAGCCGTGTAGGGGGTAAGACTGAAGCTTTCTTT. This sequence encodes CASSRVGGKTEAFF.

This chain links TRBV6-5 with TRBJ1-3; tentatively, D is TRBD1 (6 bases). V lost 2 bases to trimming and J lost 2 bases, with 13 bases between them. The germline gives CDR1 MNHEY, CDR2 SVGAGI. CDR3 length equals 16 residues. CDR3 coding DNA: TGTGCCAGCAGTTACGGGCAGGGGTTCGCTGGAAACACCATATATTTT. Translation gives CASSYGQGFAGNTIYF.

The chain combines TRBV2 with TRBJ1-2, with 7 bases lining up with TRBD1. This CDR3 spans 14 amino acids. Germline V gene sequence: CDR1 SNHLY, CDR2 FYNNEI. V shed 6 bases and J 8 bases; nucleotides not matched to a gene: 12. CDR3 sequence reads: CASSHFWQGGGYTF. DNA of the CDR3: TGTGCCAGCAGCCACTTCTGGCAGGGGGGCGGCTACACCTTC. Together with reference TRBV2 and TRBJ1-2, the CDR3 gives the full variable domain: EPEVTQTPSHQVTQMGQEVILRCVPISNHLYFYWYRQILGQKVEFLVSFYNNEISEKSEIFDDQFSVERPDGSNFTLKIRSTKLEDSAMYFCASSHFWQGGGYTFGSGTRLTVV.

The chain combines TRBV5-5 with TRBJ1-5; a possible D gene is TRBD1 (6 bases). This CDR3 spans 13 amino acids. V gave up 0 bases and J gave up 5 bases, with 6 bases separating them. Germline V gene sequence: CDR1 SGHKS, CDR2 YYEKEE (reference sequence). CDR3 nucleotides: TGTGCCAGCAGCTTGGCAGGGGATCAGCCCCAGCATTTT. As protein: CASSLAGDQPQHF. Combining the CDR3 with reference TRBV5-5 and TRBJ1-5 gives the whole variable domain DAGVTQSPTHLIKTRGQQVTLRCSPISGHKSVSWYQQVLGQGPQFIFQYYEKEERGRGNFPDRFSARQFPNYSSELNVNALLLGDSALYLCASSLAGDQPQHFGDGTRLSIL.

This chain connects TRBV28 to TRBJ1-1, with 9 positions matching TRBD1. The germline gives CDR1 MDHEN, CDR2 SYDVKM. This CDR3 is built from 15 residues. V gave up 2 bases and J gave up 2 bases; unmatched junction bases: 3. The CDR3 nucleotides read TGTGCCAGCAGTTTAGGGACAGGGCGAAACACTGAAGCTTTCTTT. Translation gives CASSLGTGRNTEAFF.

V usage is TRBV7-6 and J usage is TRBJ2-3, with 11 bases identical to TRBD2. V was pared by 4 bases and J by 0 bases, with 12 bases of the junction left unmatched. This CDR3 has 19 amino acids. The V gene's germline CDR1 is SGHVS and CDR2 FNYEAQ. This CDR3 reads CASSSGPTLAGGSTDTQYF. Written as DNA, the CDR3 is TGTGCCAGCAGCTCCGGCCCCACCCTAGCGGGAGGAAGCACAGATACGCAGTATTTT.

V and J are TRBV5-1 and TRBJ2-3; D ambiguous. V was shortened by 5 bases and J by 0 bases, with 10 bases between the two germline ends. The germline gives CDR1 SGHRS, CDR2 YFSETQ. CDR3 size: 14 residues. DNA for the CDR3: TGCGCCAGCAGTCACAGATCGAGCACAGATACGCAGTATTTT. Amino acid sequence: CASSHRSSTDTQYF.

This clone was counted between two and nine times. V is TRBV6-2 or TRBV6-3 and J is TRBJ2-1, with TRBD2 matching over 12 bases. Germline CDR1 MNHEY, CDR2 SVGEGT. This CDR3 spans 14 amino acids. V was clipped by 5 bases and J by 9 bases; unmatched bases: 5. The CDR3 DNA reads as TGTGCCAGCAGTGCCCGACTAGCGGGAGCTGAGCAGTTCTTC. Amino acid sequence: CASSARLAGAEQFF.